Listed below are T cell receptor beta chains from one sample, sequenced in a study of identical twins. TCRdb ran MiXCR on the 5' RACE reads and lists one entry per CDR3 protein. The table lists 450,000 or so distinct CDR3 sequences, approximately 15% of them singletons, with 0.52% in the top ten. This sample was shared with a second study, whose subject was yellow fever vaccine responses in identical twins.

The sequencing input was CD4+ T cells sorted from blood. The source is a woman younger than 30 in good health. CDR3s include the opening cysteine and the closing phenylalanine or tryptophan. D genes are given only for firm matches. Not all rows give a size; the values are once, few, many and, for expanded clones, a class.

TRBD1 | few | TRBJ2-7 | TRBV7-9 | TGTGCCAGCAGCTTAAGGACAGGGGTGGGCGAGCAGTACTTC | CASSLRTGVGEQYF
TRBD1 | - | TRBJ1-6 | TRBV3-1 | TGTGCCAGCAGCGCACAGGGGAGCTCCTATAATTCACCCCTCCACTTT | CASSAQGSSYNSPLHF
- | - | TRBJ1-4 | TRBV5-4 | TGTGCCAGCAGCTTGGGACAGTTTAATGAAAAACTGTTTTTT | CASSLGQFNEKLFF
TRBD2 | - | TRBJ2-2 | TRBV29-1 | TGCAGCGTTAAAAAACTTGGGACTAGCGGGAGTACCGGGGAGCTGTTTTTT | CSVKKLGTSGSTGELFF
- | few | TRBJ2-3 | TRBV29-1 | TGCAGCGTTCTGAGCGGAGCTGCGGATACGCAGTATTTT | CSVLSGAADTQYF
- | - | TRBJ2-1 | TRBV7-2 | TGTGCCAGCAGCTTAGACCTAGCTGAGCAGTTCTTC | CASSLDLAEQFF
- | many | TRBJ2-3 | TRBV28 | TGTGCCAGCAGTACCGGGGGGAGGGGGACAGATACGCAGTATTTT | CASSTGGRGTDTQYF
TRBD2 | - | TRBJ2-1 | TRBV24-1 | TGTGCCACCAGTACAACTAGCGGGACGCCCGATGAGCAGTTCTTC | CATSTTSGTPDEQFF
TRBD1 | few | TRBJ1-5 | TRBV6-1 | TGTGCCAGCAGTCGATCTACAGGGGGCCATAGCAATCAGCCCCAGCATTTT | CASSRSTGGHSNQPQHF
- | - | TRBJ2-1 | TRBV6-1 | TGTGCCAGCAGTAGGACGGGGGGCACTAACAATGAGCAGTTCTTC | CASSRTGGTNNEQFF
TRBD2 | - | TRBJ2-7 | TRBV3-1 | TGTGCCAGCAGCCACGCTAGGGGACTAGCGGGAGCCTACGAGCAGTACTTC | CASSHARGLAGAYEQYF
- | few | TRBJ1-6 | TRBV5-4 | TGTGCCAGCAGCTTGGATCCTCGCCCATTTAATTCACCCCTCCACTTT | CASSLDPRPFNSPLHF
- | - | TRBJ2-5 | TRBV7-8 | TGTGCCAGCAGCTCCAGGACAGGGAGGGTTACTCAAGAGACCCAGTACTTC | CASSSRTGRVTQETQYF
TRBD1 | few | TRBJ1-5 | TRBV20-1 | TGCAGTGCTCCAGGGGGCCCCCAGCCCCAGCATTTT | CSAPGGPQPQHF
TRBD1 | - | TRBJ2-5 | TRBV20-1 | TGCAGTGCCGGGACAGACCAAGAGACCCAGTACTTC | CSAGTDQETQYF
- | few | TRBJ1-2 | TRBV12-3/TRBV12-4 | TGTGCCAGCACCCGGCGGGGCAAAGATTATGGCTACACCTTC | CASTRRGKDYGYTF
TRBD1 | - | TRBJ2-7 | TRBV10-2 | TGCGCCAGCACCCCACGACGGGACAGGGGGCGCAACGAGCAGTACTTC | CASTPRRDRGRNEQYF
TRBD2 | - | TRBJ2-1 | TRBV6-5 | TGTGCCAGCAGTTTAGTCCTAGCGGGATTCAATGAGCAGTTCTTC | CASSLVLAGFNEQFF
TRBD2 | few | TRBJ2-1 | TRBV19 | TGTGCCAGTAGTATTCCCTCAGAGCGGGGGGCGGATGAGCAGTTCTTC | CASSIPSERGADEQFF